These T cell receptor beta chains were read from a single sample in a study of blood T cell repertoires in COVID-19. Assay used: immunoSEQ multiplex PCR; TCRdb lists only in-frame clones, some missing. The table lists 140,000 to 150,000 clones, around 84% of them singletons. Sequenced: PBMCs or T cells enriched from blood (not recorded which). Receptors originate from a woman aged 45-59 years who had been exposed to COVID-19. Each CDR3 is given with its conserved first and last residue. D genes are given only for firm matches. The listing skips clone size in some rows; elsewhere it reads once, few, many or a size class.

CDR3nt,CDR3aa,j_gene,v_gene,d_gene,abundance
TGTGCCAGCAGTGAACCGGGCAGGGAAGATACGCAGTATTTT,CASSEPGREDTQYF,TRBJ2-3,TRBV6-1,.,once
TGTGCCAGCAATGGCAGAACGAACACCGGGGAGCTGTTTTTT,CASNGRTNTGELFF,TRBJ2-2,TRBV6-5,.,.
TGTGCCAGCACTCACACCGGGACTATAGATACGCAGTATTTT,CASTHTGTIDTQYF,TRBJ2-3,TRBV6-5,TRBD2,.
TGTGCCAGTATGGGGCGGGGCGATGTGCACGAGCAGTACTTC,CASMGRGDVHEQYF,TRBJ2-7,TRBV19,.,.
TGCGCCAGCAGCGCCCGACGGACTACGGAGCAGTACTTC,CASSARRTTEQYF,TRBJ2-7,TRBV4-3,.,.
TGTGCCAGCAGTTTAGAGATTCCCACTGAAGCTTTCTTT,CASSLEIPTEAFF,TRBJ1-1,TRBV28,.,.
TGCAGCTTTGGAGGGGGACAGGGGTCCTACGAGCAGTACTTC,CSFGGGQGSYEQYF,TRBJ2-7,TRBV29-1,TRBD1,.
TGCAGCGTTACTACAGCGGGTAAGGAGTTCTTC,CSVTTAGKEFF,TRBJ2-1,TRBV29-1,.,.
TGTGCCATCAGTGAGGGGGCAGGGCTCAATCAGCCCCAGCATTTT,CAISEGAGLNQPQHF,TRBJ1-5,TRBV10-3,.,.
TGTGCCAGCAGTGAAGCCCGACAGGGGTACTGGAACACTGAAGCTTTCTTT,CASSEARQGYWNTEAFF,TRBJ1-1,TRBV6-1,TRBD1,.
TGTGCCAGCAGCCAAGCGGGGGTTGGTTCTGGAAACACCATATATTTT,CASSQAGVGSGNTIYF,TRBJ1-3,TRBV14,.,once
TGTGCCAGCAGCTCCCCGGGACTAGCGGGTCCCTACAATGAGCAGTTCTTC,CASSSPGLAGPYNEQFF,TRBJ2-1,TRBV7-7,TRBD2,.
TGCGCCAGCAGCTTCGGACTAGCGGGGGGGCCTGAGCAGTTCTTC,CASSFGLAGGPEQFF,TRBJ2-1,TRBV5-1,TRBD2,.
TGCAGCGTCGCACAGGGTCAGGAGAATCAGCCCCAGCATTTT,CSVAQGQENQPQHF,TRBJ1-5,TRBV29-1,.,.
TGTGCCAGCAGTTTGGGGCTAGCGGGACTCTACGAGCAGTACTTC,CASSLGLAGLYEQYF,TRBJ2-7,TRBV27,TRBD2,.
TGTGCCAGCAGCTTACTAAGGACAGGGGGCTACGAGCAGTACTTC,CASSLLRTGGYEQYF,TRBJ2-7,TRBV11-2,TRBD1,.
TGTGCCAGCAGTTACTCGGGCGGGAGGGCCAGGTACGAGCAGTACTTC,CASSYSGGRARYEQYF,TRBJ2-7,TRBV6-2/TRBV6-3,TRBD2,.
TGTGCCAGCAGTCCCGAGGGCCGGGGTGGCGGCTACACCTTC,CASSPEGRGGGYTF,TRBJ1-2,TRBV6-4,.,.
TGTGCCAGTAGTATACCGGGGTCTGGCTACACCTTC,CASSIPGSGYTF,TRBJ1-2,TRBV19,.,once
TGTGCCAGCAGCTTGGAGAGAGCTAAAGAGACCCAGTACTTC,CASSLERAKETQYF,TRBJ2-5,TRBV5-4,.,.
TGTGCCAGCAGTTTTGGACAGGGGGCGTTGGCCGGGGAGCTGTTTTTT,CASSFGQGALAGELFF,TRBJ2-2,TRBV27,TRBD1,.
TGTGCCAGCAGCCTCACGGGGGGGGTTAATGAAAAACTGTTTTTT,CASSLTGGVNEKLFF,TRBJ1-4,TRBV3-1/TRBV3-2,.,.
TGTGCCAGCAGTTACTCGAGGGGGCCCGGGAACGAGCAGTACTTC,CASSYSRGPGNEQYF,TRBJ2-7,TRBV6-6,TRBD1,.
TGTGCCAGCTTCTCGGGACTCAGGACAGATACGCAGTATTTT,CASFSGLRTDTQYF,TRBJ2-3,TRBV3-1/TRBV3-2,.,.
TGTGCCTGGAGTTTGGGACAGGGACCTAAGCAGTACTTC,CAWSLGQGPKQYF,TRBJ2-7,TRBV30,TRBD1,.